Presented here are 8 T cell receptor beta chains from one specimen sequenced in a study of T cell responses to AZD1222 COVID-19 vaccine. TCRdb keeps only in-frame clones here, not all; method: immunoSEQ multiplex PCR. The sample includes 180,000 or so clones, approximately 90% of them seen just once. Source: peripheral blood, taken 28 days after the second AZD1222 dose. These TCRs come from an adult who received the AZD1222 COVID-19 vaccine.

The CDR3 here is CASSFRTEMNTGELFF. The CDR3 nucleotides are TGTGCCAGCAGCTTCCGGACTGAAATGAACACCGGGGAGCTGTTTTTT. This chain connects TRBV13 to TRBJ2-2; weak D call: TRBD2 (5 bases). V lost 3 bases and J 1 base, leaving 12 bases between the germline ends. This CDR3 is built from 16 residues. The germline CDR1 and CDR2 sequences are PRHDT and FYEKMQ (reference sequence).

The chain carries TRBV7-2 and TRBJ1-2; 9 bases are shared with TRBD1. V lost 3 bases, J lost 2 bases, and 7 bases stayed unmatched. Germline V gene lookup returns CDR1 SGHTA and CDR2 FQGNSA. This CDR3 spans 16 amino acids. The CDR3 reads CASSFRGTGGNYGYTF. CDR3 DNA: TGTGCCAGCAGCTTTAGGGGAACAGGGGGCAACTATGGCTACACCTTC.

The chain links TRBV5-8 to TRBJ2-7, with TRBD1 identical over 7 bases. V dropped 4 bases and J dropped 0; count of bases not matched to a gene: 7. Germline CDR1 and CDR2: SGHTS and YDEGEE. The CDR3 length is 15 residues. In DNA form, the CDR3 reads TGTGCCAGCAGCCCGGACAGGAGAATCTCCTACGAGCAGTACTTC. Protein sequence: CASSPDRRISYEQYF.

The J gene is TRBJ1-5, the V gene TRBV6-5; the D gene is possibly TRBD1 (6 bases). The CDR3 totals 15 residues. The V gene's germline CDR1 is MNHEY and CDR2 SVGAGI. Trimming removed 6 bases from V and 0 bases from J, with 12 bases in between. The CDR3 region is CASRAQGDSNQPQHF. The CDR3 DNA follows: TGTGCCAGCAGAGCACAGGGAGATAGCAATCAGCCCCAGCATTTT.

This sequence joins TRBV30 and TRBJ1-4, with TRBD1 as a possible D gene (5 bases). V lost 2 bases to trimming and J lost 5 bases, with 9 bases between them. Germline V gene lookup returns CDR1 GTSNPN and CDR2 SVGIG (reference sequence). The CDR3 length is 13 residues. The CDR3 loop reads CAWSRQGNEKLFF. In nucleotides, the CDR3 is TGTGCCTGGAGTAGGCAGGGAAATGAAAAACTGTTTTTT. Full variable domain (outside the CDR3, taken from reference TRBV30 and TRBJ1-4): SQTIHQWPATLVQPVGSPLSLECTVEGTSNPNLYWYRQAAGRGLQLLFYSVGIGQISSEVPQNLSASRPQDRQFILSSKKLLLSDSGFYLCAWSRQGNEKLFFGSGTQLSVL.

The chain recombines TRBV5-1 with TRBJ2-2; a weak D match, TRBD1 (6 bases). Germline CDR1 and CDR2: SGHRS and YFSETQ. Trimming shortened V by 4 bases and J by 5 bases, and 24 bases separated the two germline ends. The CDR3 sequence is 18 residues long. This CDR3 is CASSPYVTGTLGTGELFF. For the CDR3, the DNA is TGCGCCAGCAGCCCATATGTCACCGGGACACTAGGTACCGGGGAGCTGTTTTTT.

The chain links TRBV6-5 to TRBJ1-4, with D possibly matching TRBD1 (6 bases). The CDR3 totals 15 residues. CDR1 and CDR2 (germline): MNHEY, SVGAGI. V was cut by 6 bases and J by 0 bases, with 11 bases left in between. Written as DNA, the CDR3 is TGTGCCAGCAGGTACAGGGCGTCAACTAATGAAAAACTGTTTTTT. Its translation: CASRYRASTNEKLFF.

V is TRBV19 and J is TRBJ1-3; perhaps TRBD1 as D (5 bases). Germline-derived CDR1 and CDR2 are LNHDA and SQIVND (reference sequence). The CDR3 spans 15 residues. The V end was cut by 5 bases, the J end by 0 bases, with 11 bases between. CDR3 bases: TGTGCCAGTAGTCCGACCGACAGCTCTGGAAACACCATATATTTT. Translated: CASSPTDSSGNTIYF.